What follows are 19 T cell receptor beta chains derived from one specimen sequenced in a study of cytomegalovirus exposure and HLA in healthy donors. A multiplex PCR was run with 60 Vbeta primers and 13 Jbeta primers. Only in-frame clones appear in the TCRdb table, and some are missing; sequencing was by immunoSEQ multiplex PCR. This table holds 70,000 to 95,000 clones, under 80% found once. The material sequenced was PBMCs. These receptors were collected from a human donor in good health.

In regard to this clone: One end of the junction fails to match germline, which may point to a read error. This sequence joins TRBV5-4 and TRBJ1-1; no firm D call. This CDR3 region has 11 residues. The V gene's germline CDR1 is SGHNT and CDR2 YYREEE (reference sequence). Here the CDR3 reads CTSSRETEAFF. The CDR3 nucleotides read TGTACCAGCAGCCGAGAGACTGAAGCTTTCTTT. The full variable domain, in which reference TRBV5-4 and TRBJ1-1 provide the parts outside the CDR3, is ETGVTQSPTHLIKTRGQQVTLRCSSQSGHNTVSWYQQALGQGPQFIFQYYREEENGRGNFPPRFSGLQFPNYSSELNVNALELDDSALYLCTSSRETEAFFGQGTRLTVV.

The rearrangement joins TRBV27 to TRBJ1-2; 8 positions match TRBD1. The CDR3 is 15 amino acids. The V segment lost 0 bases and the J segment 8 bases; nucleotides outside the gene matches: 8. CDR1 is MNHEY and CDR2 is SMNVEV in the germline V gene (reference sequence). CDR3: CASSLSVGQGIGYTF. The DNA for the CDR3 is TGTGCCAGCAGTTTATCGGTTGGACAGGGTATCGGCTACACCTTC.

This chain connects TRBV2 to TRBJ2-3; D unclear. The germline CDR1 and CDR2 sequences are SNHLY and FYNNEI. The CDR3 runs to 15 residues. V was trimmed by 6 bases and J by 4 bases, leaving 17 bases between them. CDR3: CASRSHALRADTQYF. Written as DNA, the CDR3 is TGTGCCAGCAGATCGCATGCCCTCCGGGCAGATACGCAGTATTTT.

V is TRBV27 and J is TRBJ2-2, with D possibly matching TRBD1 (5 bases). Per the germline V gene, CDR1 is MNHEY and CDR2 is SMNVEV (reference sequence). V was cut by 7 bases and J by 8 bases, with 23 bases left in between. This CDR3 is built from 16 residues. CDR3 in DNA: TGTGCCAGCACTACCCCCAGGGTCGGCGGACGGGGGGAGCTGTTTTTT. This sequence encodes CASTTPRVGGRGELFF.

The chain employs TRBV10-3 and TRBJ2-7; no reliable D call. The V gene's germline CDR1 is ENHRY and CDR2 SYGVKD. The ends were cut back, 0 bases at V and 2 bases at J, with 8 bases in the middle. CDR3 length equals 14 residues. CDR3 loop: CAISESRGAYEQYF. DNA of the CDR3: TGTGCCATCAGTGAGTCGAGAGGCGCCTACGAGCAGTACTTC.

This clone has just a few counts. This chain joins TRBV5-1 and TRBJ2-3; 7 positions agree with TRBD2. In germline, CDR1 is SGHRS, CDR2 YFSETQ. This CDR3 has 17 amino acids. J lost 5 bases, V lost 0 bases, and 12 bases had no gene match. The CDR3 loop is CASSLGREGSSVDTQYF. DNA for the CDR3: TGCGCCAGCAGCTTGGGGAGGGAGGGATCGTCGGTAGATACGCAGTATTTT.

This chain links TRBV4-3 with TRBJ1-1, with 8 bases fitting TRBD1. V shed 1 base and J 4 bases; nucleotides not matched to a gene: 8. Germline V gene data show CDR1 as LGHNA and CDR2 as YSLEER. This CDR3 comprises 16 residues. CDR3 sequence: CASSQGQGAGITEAFF. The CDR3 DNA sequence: TGCGCCAGCAGCCAAGGGCAGGGGGCAGGAATCACTGAAGCTTTCTTT.

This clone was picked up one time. The CDR3 sequence: CSVEGRDTRKSNYGYTF. The CDR3 DNA is TGCAGCGTTGAGGGCCGGGACACCCGGAAGAGTAACTATGGCTACACCTTC. The gene calls are TRBV29-1 and TRBJ1-2; D is possibly TRBD1 (6 bases). The CDR3 runs 17 residues. The V end was cut by 3 bases, the J end by 1 base, with 21 bases between. The germline CDR1 and CDR2 sequences are SQVTM and ANQGSEA.

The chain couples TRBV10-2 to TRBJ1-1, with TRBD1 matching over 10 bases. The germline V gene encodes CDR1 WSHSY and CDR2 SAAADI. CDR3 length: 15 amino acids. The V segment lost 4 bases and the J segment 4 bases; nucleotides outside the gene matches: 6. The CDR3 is CASSGQGALGTEAFF. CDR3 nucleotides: TGCGCCAGCAGTGGACAGGGGGCGCTGGGCACTGAAGCTTTCTTT.

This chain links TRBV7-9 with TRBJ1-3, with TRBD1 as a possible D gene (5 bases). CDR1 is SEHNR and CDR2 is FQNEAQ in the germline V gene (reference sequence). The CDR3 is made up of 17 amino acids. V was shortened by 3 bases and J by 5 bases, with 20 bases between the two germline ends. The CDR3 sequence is CASSFGGGAYFRNTIYF. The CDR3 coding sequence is TGTGCCAGCAGCTTTGGCGGGGGTGCATACTTTCGAAACACCATATATTTT. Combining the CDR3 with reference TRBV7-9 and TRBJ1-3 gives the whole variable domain DTGVSQNPRHKITKRGQNVTFRCDPISEHNRLYWYRQTLGQGPEFLTYFQNEAQLEKSRLLSDRFSAERPKGSFSTLEIQRTEQGDSAMYLCASSFGGGAYFRNTIYFGEGSWLTVV.

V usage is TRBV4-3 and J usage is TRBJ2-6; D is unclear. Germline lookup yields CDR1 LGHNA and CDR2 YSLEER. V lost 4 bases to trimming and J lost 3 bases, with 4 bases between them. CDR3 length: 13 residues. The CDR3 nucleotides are TGCGCCAGCAGCCCCCATGGGGCCAACGTCCTGACTTTC. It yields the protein CASSPHGANVLTF.

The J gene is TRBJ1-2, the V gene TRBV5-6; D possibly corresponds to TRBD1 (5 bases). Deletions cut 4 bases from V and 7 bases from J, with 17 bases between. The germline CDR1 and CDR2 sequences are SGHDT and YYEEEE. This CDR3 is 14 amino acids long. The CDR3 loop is CASSVLDNRCGYTF. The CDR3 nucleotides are TGTGCCAGCAGCGTCCTGGACAACCGTTGTGGCTACACCTTC.

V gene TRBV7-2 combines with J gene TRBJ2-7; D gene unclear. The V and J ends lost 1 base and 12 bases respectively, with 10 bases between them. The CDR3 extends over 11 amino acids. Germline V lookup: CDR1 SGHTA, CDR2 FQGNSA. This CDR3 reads CASSLGVSRYF. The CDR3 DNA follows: TGTGCCAGCAGCTTAGGCGTCTCTCGGTACTTC. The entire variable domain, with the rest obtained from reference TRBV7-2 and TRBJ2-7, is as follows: GAGVSQSPSNKVTEKGKDVELRCDPISGHTALYWYRQSLGQGLEFLIYFQGNSAPDKSGLPSDRFSAERTGGSVSTLTIQRTQQEDSAVYLCASSLGVSRYFGPGTRLTVT.

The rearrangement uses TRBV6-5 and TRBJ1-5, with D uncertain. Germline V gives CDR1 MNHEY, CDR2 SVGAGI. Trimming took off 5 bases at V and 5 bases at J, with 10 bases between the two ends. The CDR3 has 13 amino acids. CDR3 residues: CASSIMLDQPQHF. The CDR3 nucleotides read TGTGCCAGCAGTATAATGCTAGATCAGCCCCAGCATTTT.

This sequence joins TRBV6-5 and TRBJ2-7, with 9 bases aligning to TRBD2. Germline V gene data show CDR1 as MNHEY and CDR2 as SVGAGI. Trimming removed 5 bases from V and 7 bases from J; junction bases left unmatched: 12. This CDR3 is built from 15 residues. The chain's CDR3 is CASSAGGTVLREQYF. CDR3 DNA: TGTGCCAGCAGTGCGGGGGGGACCGTTCTACGGGAGCAGTACTTC.

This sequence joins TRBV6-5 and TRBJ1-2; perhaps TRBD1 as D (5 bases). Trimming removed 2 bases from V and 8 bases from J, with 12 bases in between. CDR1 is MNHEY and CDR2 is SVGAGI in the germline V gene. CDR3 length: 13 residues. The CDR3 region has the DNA TGTGCCAGCAGTTACCCCGGGGGTGTGGGCTACACCTTC. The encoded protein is CASSYPGGVGYTF.

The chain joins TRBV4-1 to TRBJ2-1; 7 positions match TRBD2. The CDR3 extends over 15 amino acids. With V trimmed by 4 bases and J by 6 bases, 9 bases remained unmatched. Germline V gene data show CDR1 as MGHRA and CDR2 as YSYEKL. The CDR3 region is CASSLRAGPGNEQFF. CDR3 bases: TGCGCCAGCAGCCTTCGAGCGGGGCCGGGCAATGAGCAGTTCTTC.

The CDR3 sequence: CAWSTGHLNSGNTIYF. Written as DNA, the CDR3 is TGTGCCTGGAGCACGGGACACCTAAACTCTGGAAACACCATATATTTT. J is TRBJ1-3 and V is TRBV30, with D possibly being TRBD1 (6 bases). The CDR3 is made up of 16 amino acids. Trimming took off 3 bases at V and 0 bases at J, with 15 bases between the two ends. Per germline, CDR1 GTSNPN and CDR2 SVGIG (reference sequence). Full variable domain (missing parts from reference TRBV30 and TRBJ1-3): SQTIHQWPATLVQPVGSPLSLECTVEGTSNPNLYWYRQAAGRGLQLLFYSVGIGQISSEVPQNLSASRPQDRQFILSSKKLLLSDSGFYLCAWSTGHLNSGNTIYFGEGSWLTVV.

CDR3 sequence: CSVGRGDSYEQYF. CDR3 nucleotide sequence: TGCAGCGTTGGGCGGGGAGACTCCTACGAGCAGTACTTC. This sequence joins TRBV29-1 and TRBJ2-7, with D possibly matching TRBD2 (6 bases). Trimming stripped 4 bases from V and 0 bases from J, with 10 bases between. Per germline, CDR1 SQVTM and CDR2 ANQGSEA. This CDR3 contains 13 residues.